Listed below are T cell receptor beta chains from one sample, sequenced in a study of control samples from healthy donors and cancer patients. Here immunoSEQ multiplex PCR was the method, and the copy in TCRdb shows in-frame clones only, minus some. The data hold fewer than 50,000 clones, with 90% to 95% observed a single time. The sample comprised PBMCs. The receptors derive from a man younger than 45 with colorectal cancer. Both conserved end residues are part of each CDR3. Each record gives: clone size, J gene, D gene, V gene, CDR3 protein, CDR3 DNA. A D gene is named only where the DNA matches it firmly. For some rows the clone size is stated as once, few or many, or as a class when expanded; others skip it.

.	TRBJ1-3	.	TRBV19	CASSIWQGLGRGGNTIYF	TGTGCCAGTAGTATTTGGCAGGGCCTTGGACGAGGCGGAAACACCATATATTTT
.	TRBJ2-6	.	TRBV5-4	CASSLVGGANVLTF	TGTGCCAGCAGCTTAGTGGGGGGGGCCAACGTCCTGACTTTC
.	TRBJ2-3	.	TRBV5-4	CASSLRGTDTQYF	TGTGCCAGCAGCTTGAGGGGCACAGATACGCAGTATTTT
.	TRBJ1-5	TRBD1	TRBV3-1/TRBV3-2	CASSQPGQSINQPQHF	TGTGCCAGCAGCCAGCCGGGACAGAGTATCAATCAGCCCCAGCATTTT
.	TRBJ2-7	TRBD1	TRBV18	CASSPGTGDYEQYF	TGTGCCAGCTCTCCTGGGACAGGGGACTACGAGCAGTACTTC
.	TRBJ2-7	.	TRBV6-2/TRBV6-3	CASSPRRTAWGVQYF	TGTGCCAGCAGTCCAAGACGGACAGCCTGGGGTGTGCAGTACTTC
.	TRBJ2-7	TRBD2	TRBV5-1	CASSERGVIYEQYF	TGCGCCAGCAGCGAGCGGGGCGTAATTTACGAGCAGTACTTC
.	TRBJ2-5	.	TRBV5-1	CASSLGQQETQYF	TGCGCCAGCAGCCTAGGACAGCAAGAGACCCAGTACTTC
.	TRBJ2-6	.	TRBV7-2	CASSSAGTGANVLTF	TGTGCCAGCAGCTCCGCAGGGACTGGGGCCAACGTCCTGACTTTC
.	TRBJ1-2	TRBD1	TRBV28	CASTSNSPRTGVYGYTF	TGTGCCAGCACCTCCAATAGCCCCCGGACAGGGGTCTATGGCTACACCTTC
.	TRBJ2-7	.	TRBV9	CASSVEGASTLEQYF	TGTGCCAGCAGCGTTGAGGGCGCGTCCACCCTCGAGCAGTACTTC
.	TRBJ1-5	.	TRBV7-8	CASSLAGRDSQHF	TGTGCCAGCAGCTTAGCGGGCAGGGATTCCCAGCATTTT
.	TRBJ1-1	.	TRBV5-6	CASSLAPRPGTEAFF	TGTGCCAGCAGCTTGGCCCCCAGGCCCGGCACTGAAGCTTTCTTT
.	TRBJ2-5	TRBD2	TRBV9	CASSARWTSGSNQETQYF	TGTGCCAGCAGCGCCCGATGGACTAGCGGGAGTAACCAAGAGACCCAGTACTTC
.	TRBJ2-7	TRBD2	TRBV14	CASSQKRGGLYEQYF	TGTGCCAGCAGCCAAAAGCGGGGGGGGTTATACGAGCAGTACTTC
.	TRBJ2-5	.	TRBV7-7	CASSLDGSDGETQYF	TGTGCCAGCAGCTTAGACGGCAGCGATGGGGAGACCCAGTACTTC
.	TRBJ1-1	.	TRBV18	CASSKTVNTEAFF	TGTGCCAGCTCCAAGACAGTGAACACTGAAGCTTTCTTT
.	TRBJ2-2	.	TRBV5-1	CASSLVTTGELFF	TGCGCCAGCAGCTTGGTAACCACCGGGGAGCTGTTTTTT
.	TRBJ2-7	.	TRBV5-1	CASKRNRDSQGEQYF	TGCGCCAGCAAACGAAATCGGGACTCCCAAGGTGAGCAGTACTTC
.	TRBJ1-4	.	TRBV2	CASRQNNEKLFF	TGTGCCAGCAGACAGAATAATGAAAAACTGTTTTTT
.	TRBJ2-5	.	TRBV11-2	CASTLLRTNAETQYF	TGTGCCAGCACCCTTCTCCGGACAAATGCGGAGACCCAGTACTTC
.	TRBJ2-2	.	TRBV12-5	CASGLNPRGGRVGELFF	TGTGCTAGTGGTTTGAACCCCCGCGGGGGCAGGGTCGGGGAGCTGTTTTTT
.	TRBJ1-1	.	TRBV1	CTSSPTGAGNTEAFF	TGCACCAGCAGCCCGACAGGGGCGGGGAACACTGAAGCTTTCTTT
.	TRBJ1-1	.	TRBV6-5	CASRAGTEAFF	TGTGCCAGCAGAGCTGGGACTGAAGCTTTCTTT
.	TRBJ1-2	.	TRBV7-9	CASSLRTTNYGYTF	TGTGCCAGCAGCTTAAGGACGACTAACTATGGCTACACCTTC
once	TRBJ2-1	TRBD2	TRBV5-1	CASSFSGLAQGGNEQFF	TGCGCCAGCAGCTTTTCGGGACTAGCGCAAGGGGGCAATGAGCAGTTCTTC
.	TRBJ2-1	.	TRBV5-1	CASSPAGDSYNEQFF	TGCGCCAGCAGCCCGGCAGGGGATTCCTACAATGAGCAGTTCTTC
once	TRBJ2-1	.	TRBV4-1	CASSPRGQESEQFF	TGCGCCAGCAGCCCACGAGGTCAAGAGAGTGAACAGTTCTTC
.	TRBJ1-2	.	TRBV5-6	CASLPTGSPLSYTF	TGTGCCAGCTTACCGACAGGTTCCCCTTTGAGCTACACCTTC
.	TRBJ1-3	.	TRBV7-9	CASSYLFSGNTIYF	TGTGCCAGCAGCTATCTGTTCTCTGGAAACACCATATATTTT
.	TRBJ1-4	.	TRBV27	CASSPLADATNEKLFF	TGTGCCAGCAGCCCCCTCGCGGATGCAACTAATGAAAAACTGTTTTTT
.	TRBJ2-5	.	TRBV6-2/TRBV6-3	CASSKGLKGTQYF	TGTGCCAGCAGTAAGGGACTGAAGGGGACCCAGTACTTC
once	TRBJ1-1	.	TRBV4-3	CASSQVGRSITEAFF	TGCGCCAGCAGCCAGGTGGGGCGGAGTATAACTGAAGCTTTCTTT
.	TRBJ1-2	.	TRBV19	CASSIVPGDLYTF	TGTGCCAGTAGTATAGTTCCCGGGGACCTCTACACCTTC
.	TRBJ2-1	.	TRBV7-8	CASSYPPGNRLNEQFF	TGTGCCAGCAGCTACCCCCCGGGAAACCGTCTCAATGAGCAGTTCTTC
.	TRBJ2-3	TRBD2	TRBV19	CASSIGTSGGFDTQYF	TGTGCCAGTAGTATCGGTACTAGCGGGGGGTTTGATACGCAGTATTTT
.	TRBJ1-1	.	TRBV6-5	CASSPLRRSTEAFF	TGTGCCAGCAGTCCCCTACGGAGGTCGACTGAAGCTTTCTTT
.	TRBJ1-2	.	TRBV3-1/TRBV3-2	CASSQRTAYGYTF	TGTGCCAGCAGCCAGAGGACAGCTTATGGCTACACCTTC
.	TRBJ2-2	TRBD1	TRBV7-2	CASSVWTGRTGELFF	TGTGCCAGCAGCGTATGGACAGGACGGACCGGGGAGCTGTTTTTT
.	TRBJ2-2	TRBD1	TRBV10-3	CAIKADRGPGELFF	TGTGCCATCAAGGCGGACAGGGGCCCCGGGGAGCTGTTTTTT
.	TRBJ2-5	TRBD1	TRBV5-1	CASSLVWDRARETQYF	TGCGCCAGCAGCTTGGTCTGGGACAGGGCCAGGGAGACCCAGTACTTC
.	TRBJ1-4	.	TRBV30	CAWSQGSGEKLFF	TGTGCCTGGAGTCAGGGGAGTGGTGAAAAACTGTTTTTT
once	TRBJ2-6	TRBD1	TRBV19	CASSISPTGVGGANVLTF	TGTGCCAGTAGTATATCCCCCACAGGGGTTGGTGGGGCCAACGTCCTGACTTTC
.	TRBJ1-1	.	TRBV12-3/TRBV12-4	CASSLKGLTEAFF	TGTGCCAGCAGTTTAAAGGGTCTCACTGAAGCTTTCTTT
.	TRBJ2-3	.	TRBV11-2	CASSLEIPNLLDTQYF	TGTGCCAGCAGCTTAGAAATCCCTAACCTGCTAGATACGCAGTATTTT
.	TRBJ1-1	TRBD1	TRBV5-8	CASSGGTVRAAFF	TGTGCCAGCAGCGGTGGGACAGTTCGAGCAGCTTTCTTT
.	TRBJ1-1	.	TRBV12-3/TRBV12-4	CASSYSGPEAFF	TGTGCCAGCAGTTATTCGGGGCCTGAAGCTTTCTTT
.	TRBJ1-1	.	TRBV5-1	CASSPPGLLNTEAFF	TGCGCCAGCAGCCCGCCGGGACTCTTGAACACTGAAGCTTTCTTT
.	TRBJ1-2	.	TRBV6-4	CASRTGGAKEGYTF	TGTGCCAGTCGTACGGGGGGGGCGAAAGAAGGCTACACCTTC
.	TRBJ1-2	.	TRBV6-5	CASSYSIRAYGYTF	TGTGCCAGCAGTTACTCCATTCGAGCCTATGGCTACACCTTC
once	TRBJ1-1	TRBD1	TRBV29-1	CSVEQGAWGTEAFF	TGCAGCGTCGAACAGGGGGCTTGGGGCACTGAAGCTTTCTTT
.	TRBJ1-1	TRBD1	TRBV4-3	CASSPGRQGVSTEAFF	TGCGCCAGCAGCCCGGGGAGACAGGGGGTCAGCACTGAAGCTTTCTTT
.	TRBJ1-5	.	TRBV2	CASSDRSNQPQHF	TGTGCCAGCAGCGACAGAAGCAATCAGCCCCAGCATTTT
.	TRBJ1-4	.	TRBV7-2	CASSLNPENEKLFF	TGTGCCAGCAGCTTAAATCCAGAAAATGAAAAACTGTTTTTT
.	TRBJ1-3	.	TRBV18	CASSPRQHSGNTIYF	TGTGCCAGCTCACCCCGACAGCACTCTGGAAACACCATATATTTT
.	TRBJ1-5	.	TRBV10-2	CASSEAWIIQPQHF	TGCGCCAGCAGTGAAGCTTGGATTATTCAGCCCCAGCATTTT